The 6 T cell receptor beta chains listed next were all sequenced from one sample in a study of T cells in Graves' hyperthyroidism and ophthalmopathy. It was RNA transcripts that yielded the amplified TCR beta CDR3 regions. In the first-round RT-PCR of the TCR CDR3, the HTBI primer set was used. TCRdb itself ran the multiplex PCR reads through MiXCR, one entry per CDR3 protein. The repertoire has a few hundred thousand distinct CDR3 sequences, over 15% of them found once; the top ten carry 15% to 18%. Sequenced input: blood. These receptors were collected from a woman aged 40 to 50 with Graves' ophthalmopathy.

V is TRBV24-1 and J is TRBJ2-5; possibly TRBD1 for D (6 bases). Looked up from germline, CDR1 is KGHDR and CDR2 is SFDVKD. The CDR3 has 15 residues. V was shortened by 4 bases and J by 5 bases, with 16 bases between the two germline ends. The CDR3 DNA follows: TGTGCCACCAGTGACCCTGGTGGGGGCGCGGAGACCCAGTACTTC. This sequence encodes CATSDPGGGAETQYF.

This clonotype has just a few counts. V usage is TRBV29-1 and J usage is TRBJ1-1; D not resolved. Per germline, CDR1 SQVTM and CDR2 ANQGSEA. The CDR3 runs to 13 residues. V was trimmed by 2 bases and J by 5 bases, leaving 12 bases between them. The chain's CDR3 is CSVELALGTEAFF. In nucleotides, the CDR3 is TGCAGCGTTGAACTCGCTTTAGGGACTGAAGCTTTCTTT. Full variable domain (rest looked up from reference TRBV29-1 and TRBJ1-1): SAVISQKPSRDICQRGTSLTIQCQVDSQVTMMFWYRQQPGQSLTLIATANQGSEATYESGFVIDKFPISRPNLTFSTLTVSNMSPEDSSIYLCSVELALGTEAFFGQGTRLTVV.

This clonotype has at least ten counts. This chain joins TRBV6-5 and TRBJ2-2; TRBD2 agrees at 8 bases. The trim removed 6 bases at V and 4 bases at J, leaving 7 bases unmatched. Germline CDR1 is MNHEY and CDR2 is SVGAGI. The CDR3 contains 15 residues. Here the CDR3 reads CASSPGGPSTGELFF. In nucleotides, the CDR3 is TGTGCCAGCAGCCCGGGAGGGCCAAGCACCGGGGAGCTGTTTTTT.

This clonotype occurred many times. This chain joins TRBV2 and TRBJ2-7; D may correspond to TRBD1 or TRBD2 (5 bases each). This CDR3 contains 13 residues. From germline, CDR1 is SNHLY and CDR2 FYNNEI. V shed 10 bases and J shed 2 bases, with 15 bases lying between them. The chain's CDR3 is CATSRDGTYEQYF. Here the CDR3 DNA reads TGTGCCACGTCAAGGGACGGAACCTACGAGCAGTACTTC.

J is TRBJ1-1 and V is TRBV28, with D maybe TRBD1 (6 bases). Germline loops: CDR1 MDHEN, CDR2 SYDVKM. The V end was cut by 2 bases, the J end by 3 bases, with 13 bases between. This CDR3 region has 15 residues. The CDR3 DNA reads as TGTGCCAGCAGTTTACAGGGGCACGGGGACACTGAAGCTTTCTTT. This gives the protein CASSLQGHGDTEAFF.

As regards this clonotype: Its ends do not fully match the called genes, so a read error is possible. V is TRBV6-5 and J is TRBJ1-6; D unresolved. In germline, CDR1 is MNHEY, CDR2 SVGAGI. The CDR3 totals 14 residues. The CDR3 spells CASSYPGGNSPLYF. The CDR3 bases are TGTGCCAGCAGTTACCCTGGTGGTAATTCACCCCTCTACTTT.